This T cell receptor beta chain stems from a study of blood T cell repertoires in COVID-19. For the study at large: Specimens from acute and convalescent COVID-19 originated in the United States, Italy and Spain. In each case, the material was cDNA or gDNA derived from T cells, B-cell-depleted T cells, or PBMCs.

Germline assignment: CDR1 SGHTA and CDR2 FQGNSA. The CDR3 sequence is 17 residues long. With V trimmed by 4 bases and J by 6 bases, 11 bases remained unmatched. The sample holds one count of this clone. Original processing notes: Nucleated cell number was recorded as an estimate derived from reference gene primer amplification. The table came from immunoSEQ multiplex PCR; TCRdb's copy has only in-frame clones and leaves some out. V, J and clone size reflect that table, while D and trimming were determined from the DNA. The sample contains some 270,000 clones, around nine tenths of which appear only once.

The sequenced sample consisted of peripheral blood. The origin of this receptor is a man aged 45 to 65 with acute or convalescent COVID-19. The chain is built from TRBV7-2 and TRBJ1-6, with TRBD1 identical over 8 bases. CDR3 loop: CASSSPYGQGRNSPLHF. Written as DNA, the CDR3 is TGTGCCAGCAGCTCCCCCTACGGACAGGGACGTAATTCACCCCTCCACTTT.